The 18 T cell receptor beta chains below all came from one sample that was sequenced in a study of blood T cell repertoires in COVID-19. Measured with immunoSEQ multiplex PCR; TCRdb has only the in-frame clones, and not every one. The sample contains 300,000 or so clones, 80% to 90% of which appear only once. Sequencing input: peripheral blood. These receptor sequences come from a man aged 45-60 years with active or convalescent COVID-19.

The gene calls are TRBV3-1 (or the pseudogene TRBV3-2) and TRBJ2-3; TRBD2 might be the D (5 bases). Germline CDR1 and CDR2: LGHDT and YNNKEL (reference sequence). The V end was cut by 3 bases, the J end by 0 bases, with 7 bases between. This CDR3 region has 14 residues. The CDR3 region has the DNA TGTGCCAGCAGCCAGGACTGGAGCACAGATACGCAGTATTTT. Translation: CASSQDWSTDTQYF.

With regard to this clone: This CDR3 is also generated by other DNA sequences in the sample. This rearrangement joins TRBV5-4 to TRBJ2-5; 12 nucleotides match TRBD2. Trimming took 5 bases from V and 5 from J; bases not matched to a gene: 7. CDR1 and CDR2 (germline): SGHNT, YYREEE (reference sequence). This CDR3 has 15 amino acids. In nucleotides, the CDR3 is TGTGCCAGCAGGGATGGACTAGCGGGATATGAGACCCAGTACTTC. The encoded protein is CASRDGLAGYETQYF.

CDR3 DNA: TGTGCCGCCGGCGAGTGGGCTCCGAACACCGGGGAGCTGTTTTTT. Translation: CAAGEWAPNTGELFF. The chain is built from TRBV19 and TRBJ2-2; D uncertain. Trimming took off 11 bases at V and 0 bases at J, with 16 bases between the two ends. The CDR3 is 15 residues long. CDR1 is LNHDA and CDR2 is SQIVND in the germline V gene (reference sequence).

The chain is built from TRBV5-6 and TRBJ1-2, with D possibly matching TRBD1 (6 bases). Trimming removed 0 bases from V and 5 bases from J, with 11 bases in between. The CDR3 has 14 amino acids. Per the germline V gene, CDR1 is SGHDT and CDR2 is YYEEEE. The CDR3 DNA sequence: TGTGCCAGCAGCTTGGCCAGGGGTGTTTATGGCTACACCTTC. This translates into CASSLARGVYGYTF. Drawing the rest from reference TRBV5-6 and TRBJ1-2, the complete variable domain is DAGVTQSPTHLIKTRGQQVTLRCSPKSGHDTVSWYQQALGQGPQFIFQYYEEEERQRGNFPDRFSGHQFPNYSSELNVNALLLGDSALYLCASSLARGVYGYTFGSGTRLTVV.

The chain employs TRBV7-3 and TRBJ2-3, with 11 bases aligning to TRBD2. CDR1 is SGHTA, CDR2 FQGTGA, per germline. J gave up 5 bases and V 5 bases, and 9 bases lay outside the gene matches. This CDR3 has 16 residues. CDR3 nucleotide sequence: TGTGCCAGCAGCGATAGCGGGGGGGCTATCATAGATACGCAGTATTTT. Translated: CASSDSGGAIIDTQYF. Variable domain in full (rest from reference TRBV7-3 and TRBJ2-3): GAGVSQTPSNKVTEKGKYVELRCDPISGHTALYWYRQSLGQGPEFLIYFQGTGAADDSGLPNDRFFAVRPEGSVSTLKIQRTERGDSAVYLCASSDSGGAIIDTQYFGPGTRLTVL.

The chain joins TRBV27 to TRBJ1-1, with D hard to call. V lost 7 bases, J lost 4 bases, and 13 bases lay in between. The CDR3 consists of 13 residues. Germline CDR1 is MNHEY and CDR2 is SMNVEV (reference sequence). The CDR3 coding sequence is TGTGCCAGCACCGCGGACCGGGGCACTGAAGCTTTCTTT. Translated, it gives CASTADRGTEAFF.

J is TRBJ2-3 and V is TRBV5-4; 11 nucleotides agree with TRBD2. The junction had 3 bases not matched to a gene; V was cut back by 1 base and J by 2 bases. Per germline, CDR1 SGHNT and CDR2 YYREEE (reference sequence). The CDR3 has 16 residues. The CDR3, as DNA: TGTGCCAGCAGCTTGAGACTAGCGGGGACCACAGATACGCAGTATTTT. As protein: CASSLRLAGTTDTQYF.

The chain is built from TRBV12-3 or TRBV12-4 and TRBJ2-5; 10 positions match TRBD1. J was trimmed by 5 bases and V by 6 bases; bases with no gene match: 3. The CDR3 has 13 amino acids. The CDR3 reads CASRDRGRETQYF. The DNA of the CDR3 is TGTGCCAGCAGGGACAGGGGGAGGGAGACCCAGTACTTC.

The V gene is TRBV28, the J gene TRBJ1-5; D not resolved. In germline, CDR1 is MDHEN, CDR2 SYDVKM. With 5 bases removed from V and 2 bases from J, the gap between germline ends came to 25 bases. The CDR3 contains 19 residues. This CDR3 reads CASSPSLARTTKGNQPQHF. CDR3 in DNA: TGTGCCAGCAGTCCATCTTTGGCCCGCACTACCAAAGGCAATCAGCCCCAGCATTTT. The entire variable domain, with the rest obtained from reference TRBV28 and TRBJ1-5, is as follows: DVKVTQSSRYLVKRTGEKVFLECVQDMDHENMFWYRQDPGLGLRLIYFSYDVKMKEKGDIPEGYSVSREKKERFSLILESASTNQTSMYLCASSPSLARTTKGNQPQHFGDGTRLSIL.

The chain recombines TRBV5-1 with TRBJ2-2; the D gene is possibly TRBD2 (6 bases). Trimming removed 3 bases from V and 7 bases from J, with 19 bases in between. The germline V gene has CDR1 SGHRS and CDR2 YFSETQ. The CDR3 covers 16 residues. CDR3 nucleotide sequence: TGCGCCAGCAGCTCTGGAGGTACTAGCTGGGGCGGGGAGCTGTTTTTT. Translation: CASSSGGTSWGGELFF.

V gene TRBV19 combines with J gene TRBJ1-4; TRBD1 matches 9 bases. This CDR3 has 15 amino acids. After removal of 1 base from V and 7 bases from J, the junction contained 4 bases not matched to a gene. Germline V gives CDR1 LNHDA, CDR2 SQIVND (reference sequence). This chain's CDR3 is CASSIGGTGSEKLFF. The CDR3 DNA reads TGTGCCAGTAGTATAGGCGGGACAGGGAGTGAAAAACTGTTTTTT.

This sequence joins TRBV19 and TRBJ1-1; TRBD1 agrees at 7 bases. The CDR3 is 16 residues long. The junction had 16 bases not matched to a gene; V was cut back by 7 bases and J by 5 bases. Germline V gene lookup returns CDR1 LNHDA and CDR2 SQIVND (reference sequence). The CDR3 sequence: CASTTSPPDRATEAFF. DNA of the CDR3: TGTGCCAGTACTACTTCTCCCCCCGACAGGGCGACTGAAGCTTTCTTT.

V gene TRBV28 combines with J gene TRBJ1-2; 8 bases agree with TRBD1. Germline assignment: CDR1 MDHEN and CDR2 SYDVKM. Losses at the gene ends were 1 base for V and 8 bases for J; bases not matched to a gene: 6. The CDR3 has 14 residues. CDR3 DNA sequence: TGTGCCAGCAGTTTATTTAGCAGGGGGCCGGGCTACACCTTC. Its translation: CASSLFSRGPGYTF.

The V and J genes are TRBV10-3 and TRBJ2-2; 9 bases match TRBD2. Germline V gene sequence: CDR1 ENHRY, CDR2 SYGVKD. The CDR3 is made up of 14 amino acids. Losses at the gene ends were 4 bases for V and 7 bases for J; bases not matched to a gene: 4. CDR3 bases: TGTGCCATCAGTGGCCCTAGCGGGGTCGGGGAGCTGTTTTTT. Protein: CAISGPSGVGELFF.

V and J are TRBV5-1 and TRBJ1-2, with D possibly TRBD1 on 6 matching bases. This CDR3 comprises 14 residues. The V end lost 1 base, the J end lost 2 bases, and 9 bases lay between the germline ends. CDR1 is SGHRS, CDR2 YFSETQ, per germline. CDR3 in amino acids: CASSLSQGNYGYTF. The CDR3 region has the DNA TGCGCCAGCAGCTTGTCCCAGGGGAACTATGGCTACACCTTC.

This clone was seen once. CDR3 loop: CASSSFWQGYGYTF. The CDR3 DNA reads TGTGCCAGCAGTTCATTCTGGCAGGGCTATGGCTACACCTTC. The chain joins TRBV5-6 to TRBJ1-2, with a weak D call TRBD1 (5 bases). CDR3 length equals 14 residues. V lost 5 bases, J lost 4 bases, and 15 bases lay in between. The germline gives CDR1 SGHDT, CDR2 YYEEEE.

The chain recombines TRBV23-1 with TRBJ2-6, with a tentative D call TRBD1 (8 bases). TRBV23-1 is an ORF, and what it does is uncertain. The V end lost 8 bases, the J end lost 0 bases, and 20 bases lay between the germline ends. This CDR3 has 18 residues. This CDR3 reads CASCRHRGGNSGANVLTF. CDR3 DNA: TGCGCCAGCTGTCGCCACAGGGGGGGAAACTCTGGGGCCAACGTCCTGACTTTC.

The chain couples TRBV27 to TRBJ1-5; 9 nucleotides align to TRBD1. The germline V gene encodes CDR1 MNHEY and CDR2 SMNVEV (reference sequence). The CDR3 is 14 residues long. V gave up 6 bases and J gave up 5 bases; unmatched junction bases: 5. In DNA, the CDR3 is TGTGCCAGCAGGCGAGACAGGGGGGATCAGCCCCAGCATTTT. The encoded protein is CASRRDRGDQPQHF.